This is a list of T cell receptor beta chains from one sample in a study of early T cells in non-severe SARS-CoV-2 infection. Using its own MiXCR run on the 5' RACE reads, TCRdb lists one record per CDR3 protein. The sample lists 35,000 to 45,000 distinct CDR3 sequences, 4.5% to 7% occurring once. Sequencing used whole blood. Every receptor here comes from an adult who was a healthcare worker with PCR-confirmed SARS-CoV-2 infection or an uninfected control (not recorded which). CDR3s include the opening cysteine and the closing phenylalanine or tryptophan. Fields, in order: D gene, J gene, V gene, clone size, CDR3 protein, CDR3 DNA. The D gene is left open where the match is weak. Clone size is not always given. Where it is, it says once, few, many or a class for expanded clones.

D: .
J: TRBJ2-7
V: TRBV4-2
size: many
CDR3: CASSQDGAKGEQYF
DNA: TGTGCCAGCAGCCAAGACGGGGCGAAGGGCGAGCAGTACTTC

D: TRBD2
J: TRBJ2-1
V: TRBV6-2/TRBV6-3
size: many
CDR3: CASSYPGLAGGDEQFF
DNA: TGTGCCAGCAGTTACCCGGGACTAGCGGGAGGAGATGAGCAGTTCTTC

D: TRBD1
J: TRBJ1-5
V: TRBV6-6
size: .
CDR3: CASRGPPGQGARGDNQPQHF
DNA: TGTGCCAGCAGGGGCCCTCCGGGACAGGGGGCAAGAGGCGACAATCAGCCCCAGCATTTT

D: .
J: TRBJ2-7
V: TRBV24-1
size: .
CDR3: CATSDLMRVVNYEQYF
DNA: TGTGCCACCAGTGATTTGATGAGGGTAGTGAACTACGAGCAGTACTTC

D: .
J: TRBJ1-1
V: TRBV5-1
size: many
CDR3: CASSLVGNLNTEAFF
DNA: TGCGCCAGCAGCTTGGTGGGGAATTTGAACACTGAAGCTTTCTTT

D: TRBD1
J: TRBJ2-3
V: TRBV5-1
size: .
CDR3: CASSPPLTGTGGGNTQYF
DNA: TGCGCCAGCAGCCCCCCTCTTACCGGGACAGGGGGCGGAAATACGCAGTATTTT

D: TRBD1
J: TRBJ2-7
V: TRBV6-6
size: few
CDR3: CASSYRTGVYEQYF
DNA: TGTGCCAGCAGTTACCGGACAGGGGTCTACGAGCAGTACTTC

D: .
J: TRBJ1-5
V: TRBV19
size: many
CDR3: CASSIGLSNQPQHF
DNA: TGTGCCAGTAGTATTGGCCTCAGTAATCAGCCCCAGCATTTT

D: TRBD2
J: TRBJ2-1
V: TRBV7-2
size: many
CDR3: CASSLASGTIDEQFF
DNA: TGTGCCAGCAGCTTAGCTAGCGGGACCATCGATGAGCAGTTCTTC

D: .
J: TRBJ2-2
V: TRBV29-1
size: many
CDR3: CSVEDRLNTGELFF
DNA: TGCAGCGTTGAAGATCGCCTGAACACCGGGGAGCTGTTTTTT

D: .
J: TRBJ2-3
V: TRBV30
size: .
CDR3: CAWSSGDAIDTQYF
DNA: TGTGCCTGGAGCTCGGGGGACGCCATTGATACGCAGTATTTT

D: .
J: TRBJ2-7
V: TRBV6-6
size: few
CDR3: CASRRGSRVGSSEQYF
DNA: TGTGCCAGCAGACGAGGGAGTCGCGTGGGTAGTAGCGAGCAGTACTTC

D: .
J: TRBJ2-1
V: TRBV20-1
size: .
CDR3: CCADRLDRYNEQFF
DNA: TGCTGTGCTGACCGCCTGGACCGATACAATGAGCAGTTCTTC

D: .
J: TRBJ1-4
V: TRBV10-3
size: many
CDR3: CAISEGQAFEKLFF
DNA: TGTGCCATCAGTGAGGGACAAGCTTTTGAAAAACTGTTTTTT

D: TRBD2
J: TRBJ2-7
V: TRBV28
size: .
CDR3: CASSLTGGNFYEQYF
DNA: TGTGCCAGCAGTTTAACCGGGGGGAACTTCTACGAGCAGTACTTC

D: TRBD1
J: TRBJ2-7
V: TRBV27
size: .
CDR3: CASSSQDRWHEQYF
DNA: TGTGCCAGCAGTTCACAGGACAGGTGGCACGAGCAGTACTTC

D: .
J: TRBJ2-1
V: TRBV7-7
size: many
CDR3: CASSSGRGTYNEQFF
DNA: TGTGCTAGCAGCTCGGGTAGGGGGACGTACAATGAGCAGTTCTTC

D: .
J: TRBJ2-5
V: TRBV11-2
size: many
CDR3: CASSPGTWGETQYF
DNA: TGTGCCAGCAGCCCGGGGACATGGGGGGAGACCCAGTACTTC

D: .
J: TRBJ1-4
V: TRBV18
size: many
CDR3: CASSHPSGNPALIEKLFF
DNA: TGTGCCAGCTCACATCCTAGCGGCAATCCGGCGCTAATTGAAAAACTGTTTTTT

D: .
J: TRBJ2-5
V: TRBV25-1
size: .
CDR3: CASSEFRGGVSEETQYF
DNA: TGTGCCAGCAGTGAATTTAGGGGCGGGGTTAGCGAAGAGACCCAGTACTTC

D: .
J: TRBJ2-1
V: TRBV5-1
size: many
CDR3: CASSLVRELYNEQFF
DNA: TGCGCCAGCAGCTTGGTTCGCGAATTATACAATGAGCAGTTCTTC

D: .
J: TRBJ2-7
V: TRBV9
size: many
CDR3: CASSVEGSYEQYF
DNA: TGTGCCAGCAGCGTAGAGGGGTCCTACGAGCAGTACTTC

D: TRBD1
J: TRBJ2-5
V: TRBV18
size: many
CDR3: CASSQTGREETQYF
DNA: TGTGCCAGCTCACAGACAGGGAGAGAAGAGACCCAGTACTTC

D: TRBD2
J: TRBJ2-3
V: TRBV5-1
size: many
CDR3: CASSSLGSGGTDTQYF
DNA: TGCGCCAGCAGCTCCCTGGGTAGCGGGGGCACAGATACGCAGTATTTT

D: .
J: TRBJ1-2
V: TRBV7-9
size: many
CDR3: CASIHIGWGSSYGYTF
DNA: TGTGCCAGCATTCACATCGGGTGGGGCTCATCCTATGGCTACACCTTC

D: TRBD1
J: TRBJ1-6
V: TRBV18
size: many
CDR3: CASSPGQGNSPLHF
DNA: TGTGCCAGCTCACCCGGACAGGGGAATTCACCCCTCCACTTT

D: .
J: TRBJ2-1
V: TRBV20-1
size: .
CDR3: CSAPPPAVSYNEQFF
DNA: TGCAGTGCCCCCCCCCCAGCCGTCTCCTACAATGAGCAGTTCTTC

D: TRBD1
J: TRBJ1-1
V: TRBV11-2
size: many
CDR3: CASSHRDSRFTAFF
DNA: TGTGCCAGCAGCCACCGGGACAGCCGATTTACGGCTTTCTTT

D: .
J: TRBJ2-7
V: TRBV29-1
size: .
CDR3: CSVALQDEQYF
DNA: TGCAGCGTTGCCCTACAGGACGAGCAGTACTTC

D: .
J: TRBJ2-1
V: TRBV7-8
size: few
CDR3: CASSAGQTYNEQFF
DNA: TGTGCCAGCTCCGCGGGTCAGACATACAATGAGCAGTTCTTC

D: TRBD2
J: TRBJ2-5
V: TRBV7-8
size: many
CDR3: CASSYLAGGQGETQYF
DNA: TGTGCCAGCAGCTACCTAGCGGGAGGCCAAGGGGAGACCCAGTACTTC

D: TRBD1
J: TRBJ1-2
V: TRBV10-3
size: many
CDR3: CAIGPGQGASHTF
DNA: TGTGCCATCGGACCCGGACAGGGGGCCTCCCACACCTTC

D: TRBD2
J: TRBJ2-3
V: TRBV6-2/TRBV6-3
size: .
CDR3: CASSNIAGRSDTQYF
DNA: TGTGCCAGCAGTAACATAGCGGGCCGCAGCGATACGCAGTATTTT

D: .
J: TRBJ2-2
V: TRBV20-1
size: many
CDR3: CSARTPGMDTGELFF
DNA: TGCAGTGCGCGGACCCCAGGGATGGACACCGGGGAGCTGTTTTTT

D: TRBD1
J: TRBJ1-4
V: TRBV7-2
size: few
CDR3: CASSLRLGQPDRFNEKLFF
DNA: TGTGCCAGCAGCTTACGTCTGGGACAGCCCGATAGGTTTAATGAAAAACTGTTTTTT

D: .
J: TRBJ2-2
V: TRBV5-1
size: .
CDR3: CASSLQDHNTGELFF
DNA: TGCGCCAGCAGCCTACAGGATCACAACACCGGGGAGCTGTTTTTT

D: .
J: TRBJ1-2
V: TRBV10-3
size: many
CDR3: CAISESQGHLYGYTF
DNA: TGTGCCATCAGTGAGTCCCAGGGACATCTCTATGGCTACACCTTC

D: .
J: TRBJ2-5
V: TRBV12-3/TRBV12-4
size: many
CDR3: CASSLARLEAQYF
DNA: TGTGCCAGCAGTTTAGCGAGGCTGGAGGCCCAGTACTTC

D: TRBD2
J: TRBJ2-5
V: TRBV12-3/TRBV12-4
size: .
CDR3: CASRSNGGETQYF
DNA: TGTGCCAGCAGGTCCAACGGGGGGGAGACCCAGTACTTC

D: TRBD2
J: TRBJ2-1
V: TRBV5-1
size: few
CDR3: CASSSYRTSGRGGNEQFF
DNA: TGCGCCAGCAGCTCTTACCGGACTAGCGGGAGAGGGGGCAATGAGCAGTTCTTC

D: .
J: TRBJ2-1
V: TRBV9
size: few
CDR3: CASSVGGSRSYNEQFF
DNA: TGTGCCAGCAGCGTAGGGGGTAGTCGGTCCTACAATGAGCAGTTCTTC

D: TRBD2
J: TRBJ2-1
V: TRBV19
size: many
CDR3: CASRRYSLAGGPNEQFF
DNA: TGTGCCAGTAGACGGTACTCTCTAGCGGGGGGGCCTAATGAGCAGTTCTTC

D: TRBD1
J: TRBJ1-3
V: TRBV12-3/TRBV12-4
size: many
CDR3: CASSRTGGTGNTIYF
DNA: TGTGCCAGCAGCCGGACAGGAGGGACTGGAAACACCATATATTTT

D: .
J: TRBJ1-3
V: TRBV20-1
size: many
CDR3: CSVPGSGNTIYF
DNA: TGCAGTGTACCGGGGTCTGGAAACACCATATATTTT

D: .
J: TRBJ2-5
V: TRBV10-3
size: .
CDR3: CAISDPAEGHETQYF
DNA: TGTGCCATCAGTGATCCAGCGGAGGGGCACGAGACCCAGTACTTC

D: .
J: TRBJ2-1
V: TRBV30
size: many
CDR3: CAWTPSVDEQFF
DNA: TGTGCCTGGACCCCTTCCGTAGATGAGCAGTTCTTC

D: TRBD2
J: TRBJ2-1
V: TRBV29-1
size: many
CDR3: CSAKSLSGDSSYNEQFF
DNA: TGCAGCGCTAAATCCCTTAGCGGGGATAGCTCCTACAATGAGCAGTTCTTC

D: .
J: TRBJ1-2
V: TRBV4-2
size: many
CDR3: CASSQVIGESYGYTF
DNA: TGTGCCAGCAGCCAAGTCATAGGGGAAAGCTATGGCTACACCTTC

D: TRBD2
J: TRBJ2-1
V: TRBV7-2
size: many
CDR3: CASSPRGGVAGSYNEQFF
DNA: TGTGCCAGCAGCCCCCGAGGAGGCGTAGCGGGGTCCTACAATGAGCAGTTCTTC

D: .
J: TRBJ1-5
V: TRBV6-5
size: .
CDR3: CASSVQGGGQPQHF
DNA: TGTGCCAGCAGTGTACAGGGAGGGGGACAGCCCCAGCATTTT

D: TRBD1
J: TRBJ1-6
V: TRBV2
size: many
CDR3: CASSSQGAVDSPLHF
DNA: TGTGCCAGCAGTTCTCAGGGGGCGGTGGATTCACCCCTCCACTTT

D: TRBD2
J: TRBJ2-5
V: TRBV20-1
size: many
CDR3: CSARRTSGRGPQETQYF
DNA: TGCAGTGCTAGAAGGACTAGCGGGCGGGGGCCCCAAGAGACCCAGTACTTC

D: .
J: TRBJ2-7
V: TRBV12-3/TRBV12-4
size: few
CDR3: CASSQGPRYEQYF
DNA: TGTGCCAGCAGTCAGGGGCCTCGCTACGAGCAGTACTTC

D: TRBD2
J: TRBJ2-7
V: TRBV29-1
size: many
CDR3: CSVELAGDDYEQYF
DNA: TGCAGCGTCGAACTAGCGGGAGACGACTACGAGCAGTACTTC

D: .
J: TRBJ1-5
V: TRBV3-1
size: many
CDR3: CASSQAGLSQPQHF
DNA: TGTGCCAGCAGCCAAGCAGGGCTGAGTCAGCCCCAGCATTTT